This is a list of T cell receptor beta chains from one sample in a study of T cells in Graves' hyperthyroidism and ophthalmopathy. Via MiXCR, TCRdb re-called the multiplex PCR reads, giving one row per CDR3 protein. Of just under 750,000 distinct CDR3 sequences detected, 30% to 40% appear once; the ten largest clones hold around 30%. The sample taken for sequencing was blood. The receptors shown here come from a woman aged 40 to 49 with Graves' hyperthyroidism. Each CDR3 is given with its conserved first and last residue. A D gene is named only where the DNA matches it firmly. Where a row states a size, it is once, few, many or the class of an expanded clone; other rows omit it.

V	J	D	size	DNA	CDR3
TRBV2	TRBJ2-3	NA	NA	TGTGCCAGCAGTGATATTCGACGGTTCACAGATACGCAGTATTTT	CASSDIRRFTDTQYF
TRBV25-1	TRBJ1-2	NA	NA	TGTGCCAGCAGTGAACCAGGAATCGACTATGGCTACACCTTC	CASSEPGIDYGYTF
TRBV5-1	TRBJ2-2	TRBD1	once	TGCGCCAGCAGCCGTACAGGGGCCGGCACCGGGGAGCTGTTTTTT	CASSRTGAGTGELFF
TRBV5-6	TRBJ1-1	NA	few	TGTGCCAGCAGCTCGGACAGCGGCACTGAAGCTTTCTTT	CASSSDSGTEAFF
TRBV5-5	TRBJ1-6	TRBD1	NA	TGTGCCAGCAGCCCGGACAGGGGAGGAGGTTATTCACCCCTCCACTTT	CASSPDRGGGYSPLHF
TRBV6-6	TRBJ1-5	NA	many	TGTGCCAGCAGTTGGGCCTCCAGGGATCATCAGCCCCAGCATTTT	CASSWASRDHQPQHF
TRBV6-4	TRBJ1-1	NA	few	TGTGCCAGCAGTGACTCGGACAGAAATGAAGCTTTCTTT	CASSDSDRNEAFF
TRBV6-5	TRBJ1-3	NA	few	TGTGCCAGCAGTTACGAGTCTCAGAGGGGAAACACCATATATTTT	CASSYESQRGNTIYF
TRBV14	TRBJ2-7	NA	many	TGTGCCAGCAGCCAAGTACCGGGACCCTACGAGCAGTACTTC	CASSQVPGPYEQYF
TRBV2	TRBJ1-2	NA	NA	TGTGCCAGCAGTGACCCGGCGGGAGGCTATGGCTACACCTTC	CASSDPAGGYGYTF